This TCR beta chain was retrieved from a study of regulatory T cells in long-lasting Graves disease. Specified time point: persistent/refractory GD, antithyroid drugs over 5 years with positive TRAb. Extracted PBMC RNA gave rise to the TCR library. Building the TCR beta libraries relied on iRepertoire HTBI primers, and CDR3 regions underwent Arm-PCR. TCRdb re-derived calls from the multiplex PCR reads in MiXCR, one entry per CDR3 protein. The sample carries 400,000 or so distinct CDR3 sequences, around 20% recorded once. This clonotype was seen a handful of times. Antigen specificity is unknown. Being one base from a much bigger clone, this may be a read error. Broader study findings: In persistent patients, shared public clonotypes (under 3,000) outnumbered those in new patients (around 1,000). Reduced TCR diversity was observed in persistent Graves' patients versus newly diagnosed patients.

This clonotype was sampled from a female donor with Graves disease. The material was peripheral blood mononuclear cells (PBMCs), obtained when the disease was refractory, from a patient treated with antithyroid drugs.

In DNA, the CDR3 is TGTGCCAGCAGTTCCATACGGGGAAACACCGGGGAGCTGTTTTTT. Its protein is CASSSIRGNTGELFF. The chain has TRBV12-3 or TRBV12-4 and TRBJ2-2; TRBD2 might be the D (5 bases). Trimming took off 4 bases at V and 2 bases at J, with 11 bases between the two ends. The length of the CDR3 is 15 residues.